A single TCR beta chain is shown here with its context. Antigen unknown. Authors' data handling: ImmunoSEQ gave junction-only sequences without quality scores, so filtering differed. Some clones are missing from TCRdb's copy, which holds only in-frame ones; the method was immunoSEQ multiplex PCR. Clone size and the V and J calls come from that table; the DNA yielded D and trimming. The sample holds some 2 million clones, approximately 94% seen once. Looked up from germline, CDR1 is SGHTA and CDR2 is FQGNSA. With 5 bases clipped from V and 4 bases from J, the junction kept 14 bases outside the gene matches. CDR3 length: 16 residues. The sample originates from a study of shared clonotypes between healthy human individuals. Study details: The study used three CD4 naive, three CD4 memory, two CD8 naive and one CD8 memory plate per donor. Study outcomes and limitations: Generation probability values for non-shared clonotypes were lower than those for clonotypes shared by all four donors. Rarefaction gave evidence that sorted-subset sequencing remained incomplete despite large depth.

CD45RO-negative, CCR7-positively selected cells formed the naive CD8 fraction, excluding terminally differentiated effector memory CD45RA+ cells. The V call is TRBV7-2, the J call TRBJ2-7; 7 bases are shared with TRBD2. The specimen sequenced was naive CD8+ T cells sorted from blood. The sequence was obtained from a man aged 18-30 years in good health. The CDR3 DNA reads as TGTGCCAGCAGCCCCCAACTTACCAGCGGGAAGTACGAGCAGTACTTC. Its protein product is CASSPQLTSGKYEQYF.